The 25 T cell receptor beta chains given below trace back to one sample, sequenced in a study of CD8 T cells in ankylosing spondylitis. One entry per CDR3 protein results from TCRdb running MiXCR on the 5' RACE reads. The sample holds about 300,000 distinct CDR3 sequences, roughly 11% seen once. The sequencing sample was made of blood, either unsorted or a sorted T cell fraction (not recorded which). All receptors come from a female donor with ankylosing spondylitis or in good health (not recorded which).

This clonotype has more than one count but fewer than ten. The V gene is TRBV5-1, the J gene TRBJ1-6; D might be TRBD1 (5 bases). There are 16 residues in the CDR3. Germline V gives CDR1 SGHRS, CDR2 YFSETQ. The V end lost 1 base, the J end lost 10 bases, and 18 bases lay between the germline ends. In DNA form, the CDR3 reads TGCGCCAGCAGCTTGCGGGGTGAGGCGAGGGGATCACCCCTCCACTTT. Its translation is CASSLRGEARGSPLHF.

There are a few counts of this clonotype. The rearrangement joins TRBV7-8 to TRBJ2-5; no firm D call. Deletions cut 6 bases from V and 5 bases from J, with 13 bases between. Germline CDR1 reads SGHVS; CDR2 reads FQNEAQ. The CDR3 runs 13 residues. CDR3 protein: CASREVEGETQYF. DNA of the CDR3: TGTGCCAGCAGGGAAGTCGAAGGGGAGACCCAGTACTTC.

This rearrangement joins TRBV20-1 to TRBJ2-2, with D hard to call. The V and J ends lost 1 base and 7 bases respectively, with 7 bases between them. In germline, CDR1 is DFQATT, CDR2 SNEGSKA (reference sequence). This CDR3 has 12 residues. CDR3 sequence: CSARGSFGELFF. The CDR3 DNA is TGCAGTGCTAGAGGGAGTTTCGGGGAGCTGTTTTTT.

With respect to this clonotype: One end of the junction does not line up with germline, which may come from a read error. The chain uses TRBV7-8 and TRBJ2-1; 7 bases fit TRBD1. The germline V gene has CDR1 SGHVS and CDR2 FQNEAQ. The CDR3 is 16 residues long. The CDR3 nucleotides are TGTGCCAGCAGTTTAGGGACAGCCTTATCCTACAATGAGCAGTTCTTC. Amino acid sequence: CASSLGTALSYNEQFF. The full variable domain, in which reference TRBV7-8 and TRBJ2-1 provide the parts outside the CDR3, is GAGVSQSPRYKVAKRGQDVALRCDPISGHVSLFWYQQALGQGPEFLTYFQNEAQLDKSGLPSDRFFAERPEGSVSTLKIQRTQQEDSAVYLCASSLGTALSYNEQFFGPGTRLTVL.

This clonotype was observed at least ten times. V usage is TRBV12-3 or TRBV12-4 and J usage is TRBJ1-1; D might be TRBD1 (5 bases). The length of the CDR3 is 15 residues. V was cut by 7 bases and J by 1 base, with 16 bases left in between. CDR3 in amino acids: CASTFGEGSNTEAFF. DNA for the CDR3: TGTGCCAGCACCTTTGGGGAGGGGTCGAACACTGAAGCTTTCTTT.

There are many counts of this clonotype. The genes are TRBV5-1 and TRBJ2-5, with 8 bases matching TRBD2. In germline, CDR1 is SGHRS, CDR2 YFSETQ. The CDR3 loop spans 14 amino acids. The junction had 1 base not matched to a gene; V was cut back by 3 bases and J by 0 bases. The CDR3 bases are TGCGCCAGCAGCTCGGGAGGGTACCAAGAGACCCAGTACTTC. Its protein product is CASSSGGYQETQYF.

This clonotype came up many times. V gene TRBV5-1 combines with J gene TRBJ2-2, with D perhaps TRBD1 or TRBD2 (5 bases each). The V end lost 5 bases, the J end lost 1 base, and 6 bases lay between the germline ends. Germline CDR1 reads SGHRS; CDR2 reads YFSETQ. This CDR3 is built from 13 residues. The chain's CDR3 is CASSGGNTGELFF. The CDR3, as DNA: TGCGCCAGCAGTGGGGGGAACACCGGGGAGCTGTTTTTT.

The chain carries TRBV7-9 and TRBJ2-1; perhaps TRBD1 as D (6 bases). The CDR3 sequence is 15 residues long. Trimming left V 10 bases short and J 5 bases short, with 21 bases between. Looked up from germline, CDR1 is SEHNR and CDR2 is FQNEAQ (reference sequence). The DNA of the CDR3 is TGTGCCACCCGGATGATGACAGGCCTTGACAATGAGCAGTTCTTC. This translates into CATRMMTGLDNEQFF. Together with reference TRBV7-9 and TRBJ2-1, the CDR3 gives the full variable domain: DTGVSQNPRHKITKRGQNVTFRCDPISEHNRLYWYRQTLGQGPEFLTYFQNEAQLEKSRLLSDRFSAERPKGSFSTLEIQRTEQGDSAMYLCATRMMTGLDNEQFFGPGTRLTVL.

This clonotype was recorded at least ten times. The chain joins TRBV10-3 to TRBJ2-7, with TRBD2 identical over 8 bases. This CDR3 is 15 amino acids long. The V segment lost 4 bases and the J segment 2 bases; nucleotides outside the gene matches: 7. From germline, CDR1 is ENHRY and CDR2 SYGVKD. CDR3 amino acids: CAISVGAGGAYEQYF. CDR3 bases: TGTGCCATCAGTGTCGGGGCCGGGGGGGCCTACGAGCAGTACTTC.

As concerns this clonotype: This may stem from a read error, because a much larger clone lies one nucleotide away. The chain carries TRBV20-1 and TRBJ2-3; D remains ambiguous. Trimming left V 6 bases short and J 0 bases short, with 13 bases between. Germline assignment: CDR1 DFQATT and CDR2 SNEGSKA (reference sequence). This CDR3 contains 14 residues. The CDR3 DNA reads TGCAGTGCACATCGCTTCTCTAGCACAGATACGCAGTATTTT. Encoded protein: CSAHRFSSTDTQYF.

This clonotype was picked up many times. This chain joins TRBV10-3 and TRBJ1-5, with D possibly matching TRBD1 (6 bases). The CDR3 consists of 15 residues. The V gene's germline CDR1 is ENHRY and CDR2 SYGVKD. Trimming left V 3 bases short and J 6 bases short, with 15 bases between. The CDR3 region has the DNA TGTGCCATCAGTGAAGGGGAAAGGGGGGCTCAGCCCCAGCATTTT. It codes for CAISEGERGAQPQHF.

This clonotype was seen only a few times. The gene calls are TRBV20-1 and TRBJ2-5; possible D gene TRBD2, 5 bases. Germline assignment: CDR1 DFQATT and CDR2 SNEGSKA (reference sequence). CDR3 length equals 12 residues. The CDR3 is CRGDKVGETQYF. For the CDR3, the DNA is TGCAGGGGAGATAAGGTTGGGGAGACCCAGTACTTC.

This rearrangement joins TRBV20-1 to TRBJ2-1; D might be TRBD1 (5 bases). The CDR3 loop spans 12 amino acids. Trimming took off 3 bases at V and 6 bases at J, with 9 bases between the two ends. The germline gives CDR1 DFQATT, CDR2 SNEGSKA (reference sequence). CDR3 nucleotides: TGCAGTGCTAGGGGGCAGCGCAATGAGCAGTTCTTC. This translates into CSARGQRNEQFF.

This clonotype was observed many times. The V and J genes are TRBV20-1 and TRBJ2-3, with D hard to call. Germline V gene sequence: CDR1 DFQATT, CDR2 SNEGSKA (reference sequence). The CDR3 has 14 amino acids. V was cut by 2 bases and J by 1 base, with 10 bases left in between. CDR3 DNA: TGCAGTGCTAGACCCGCCGGACGCACAGATACGCAGTATTTT. The encoded protein is CSARPAGRTDTQYF.

This clonotype was recorded at least ten times. V is TRBV7-8 and J is TRBJ2-1, with TRBD2 matching over 10 bases. This CDR3 comprises 16 residues. The J segment lost 6 bases and the V segment lost 2 bases, leaving 7 bases of the junction unmatched. Germline assignment: CDR1 SGHVS and CDR2 FQNEAQ. DNA for the CDR3: TGTGCCAGCAGCTTACGGACTAGCGGAGGTATCAATGAGCAGTTCTTC. Amino acids: CASSLRTSGGINEQFF. The whole variable domain, remainder taken from reference TRBV7-8 and TRBJ2-1, is GAGVSQSPRYKVAKRGQDVALRCDPISGHVSLFWYQQALGQGPEFLTYFQNEAQLDKSGLPSDRFFAERPEGSVSTLKIQRTQQEDSAVYLCASSLRTSGGINEQFFGPGTRLTVL.

This clonotype has a count of ten or more. The chain couples TRBV20-1 to TRBJ1-3, with a possible D match to TRBD1 (5 bases). V shed 5 bases and J shed 9 bases, with 14 bases lying between them. Germline assignment: CDR1 DFQATT and CDR2 SNEGSKA (reference sequence). This CDR3 comprises 12 residues. The CDR3 spells CSAPGTSSTIYF. CDR3 in DNA: TGCAGTGCTCCTGGGACCTCCAGCACCATATATTTT.

This clonotype was observed many times. V and J are TRBV20-1 and TRBJ2-1, with 7 positions matching TRBD2. Trimming removed 0 bases from V and 8 bases from J; junction bases left unmatched: 1. This CDR3 is built from 12 residues. Germline V CDR1 and CDR2: DFQATT, SNEGSKA (reference sequence). The CDR3 sequence is CSARDGRDEQFF. In nucleotides, the CDR3 is TGCAGTGCTAGAGATGGGAGGGATGAGCAGTTCTTC.

Ten or more counts support this clonotype. The chain joins TRBV28 to TRBJ2-3, with 7 bases identical to TRBD2. Trimming took 2 bases from V and 10 from J; bases not matched to a gene: 3. Germline CDR1 reads MDHEN; CDR2 reads SYDVKM. The CDR3 sequence is 12 residues long. The CDR3 DNA sequence: TGTGCCAGCAGTTTAGGGCGGGAGTCGCAGTATTTT. This translates into CASSLGRESQYF.

The table lists this clonotype with many counts. The chain couples TRBV20-1 to TRBJ1-5; D gene uncertain. Germline CDR1 DFQATT, CDR2 SNEGSKA (reference sequence). This CDR3 contains 15 residues. Trimming cost V 6 bases and J 0 bases, with 15 bases left between them. The CDR3 nucleotides read TGCAGTGCCAGATCCCACAGTGTTAGCAATCAGCCCCAGCATTTT. It yields the protein CSARSHSVSNQPQHF.

This clonotype has a count of ten or more. V and J are TRBV21-1 and TRBJ2-1; TRBD1 reflects the table's D call only, with no check against the DNA. TRBV21-1 is a pseudogene segment. The CDR3 has 16 residues. The CDR3 DNA is TGTGCCAGCAGCAGAGAGACAGGGAGCTTTCACAATGAGCAGTTCTTC. Its protein is CASSRETGSFHNEQFF.

The gene calls are TRBV12-3 or TRBV12-4 and TRBJ2-1; D perhaps matches TRBD2 (7 bases). V was cut by 7 bases and J by 4 bases, with 11 bases left in between. The CDR3 has 13 residues. The CDR3 loop is CASKGGGYNEQFF. CDR3 DNA sequence: TGTGCCAGCAAGGGGGGGGGTTACAATGAGCAGTTCTTC.

The J gene is TRBJ2-3, the V gene TRBV12-3 or TRBV12-4, with D uncertain. CDR3 length: 14 amino acids. The ends were cut back, 2 bases at V and 0 bases at J, with 6 bases in the middle. This CDR3 reads CASSLQLSTDTQYF. The CDR3 DNA reads as TGTGCCAGCAGTTTACAGCTAAGCACAGATACGCAGTATTTT.

This clonotype was counted ten times or more. The rearrangement links TRBV12-3 or TRBV12-4 to TRBJ1-5; D remains ambiguous. Trimming took off 5 bases at V and 11 bases at J, with 10 bases between the two ends. The CDR3 spans 11 residues. DNA of the CDR3: TGTGCCAGCAGTACTGGAACGGCCCAGCATTTT. Amino acid sequence: CASSTGTAQHF.

In this sample, this clonotype turned up many times. This chain joins TRBV28 and TRBJ1-1; no definite D call. Trimming took off 5 bases at V and 1 base at J, with 8 bases between the two ends. This CDR3 is 13 amino acids long. Looked up from germline, CDR1 is MDHEN and CDR2 is SYDVKM. CDR3 sequence reads: CASSPRRNTEAFF. CDR3 nucleotide sequence: TGTGCCAGCAGTCCCCGGAGGAACACTGAAGCTTTCTTT.

This clonotype was detected ten times or more. The chain's CDR3 is CASSLGLAVSSYEQYF. CDR3 bases: TGTGCCAGCAGCTTAGGGCTAGCGGTAAGCTCCTACGAGCAGTACTTC. The chain has TRBV11-2 and TRBJ2-7; 7 bases match TRBD2. This CDR3 comprises 16 residues. Looked up from germline, CDR1 is SGHAT and CDR2 is FQNNGV. V lost 1 base to trimming and J lost 0 bases; unmatched junction nucleotides: 6.